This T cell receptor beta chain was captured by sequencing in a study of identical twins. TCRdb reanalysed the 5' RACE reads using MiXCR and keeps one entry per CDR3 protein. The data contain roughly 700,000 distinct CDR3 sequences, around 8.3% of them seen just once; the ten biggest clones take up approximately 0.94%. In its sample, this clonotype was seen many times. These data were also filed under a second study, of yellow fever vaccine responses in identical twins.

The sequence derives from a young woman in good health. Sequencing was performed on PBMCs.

CDR3 DNA sequence: TGTGCCAGCAGTTACTCGAGAGACAGTGGGAATGAGCAGTTCTTC. It yields the protein CASSYSRDSGNEQFF. This rearrangement joins TRBV6-5 to TRBJ2-1; TRBD1 is a possible D gene (5 bases). In germline, CDR1 is MNHEY, CDR2 SVGAGI. The CDR3 has 15 residues. Trimming left V 0 bases short and J 7 bases short, with 13 bases between.